These T cell receptor beta chains were read from a single sample in a study of vaccination effects on CD4 cells after COVID-19. The repertoire was sequenced with immunoSEQ multiplex PCR; TCRdb's copy has only in-frame clones and lacks some. The data show 13,000 or so clones, roughly 73% seen once. Which antigens these TCRs recognize remains unknown. The sample in question was CD4+ T cells from PBMCs cultured with HCoV-NL63 spike peptides, obtained after COVID-19 vaccination. The source is a human donor who had a prior SARS-CoV-2 infection. Both conserved end residues are part of each CDR3. The D gene is left open where the match is weak. A clone size is listed for some rows: how often the clone was seen (once, few, many), or a class if it is expanded.

d_gene,v_gene,abundance,j_gene,CDR3nt,CDR3aa
TRBD1,TRBV7-9,-,TRBJ1-2,TGTGCCAGCAGCCTGGGACAGAATAACTATGGCTACACCTTC,CASSLGQNNYGYTF
TRBD2,TRBV4-2,-,TRBJ2-3,TGTGCCAGCAGCCAAGAGCCTAGCGGGGGGACAACAGATACGCAGTATTTT,CASSQEPSGGTTDTQYF
TRBD2,TRBV7-2,-,TRBJ2-1,TGTGCCAGCAGCCAGCAACTAGCGGGAGACACTGAGCAGTTCTTC,CASSQQLAGDTEQFF
-,TRBV7-3,once,TRBJ2-1,TGTGCCAGCAGCGCTACCGGGACCTACAATGAGCAGTTCTTC,CASSATGTYNEQFF
TRBD2,TRBV4-3,-,TRBJ2-2,TGCGCCAGCAGTCAGCTAGCGGCGAACACCGGGGAGCTGTTTTTT,CASSQLAANTGELFF
-,TRBV19,-,TRBJ2-2,TGTGCCAGTAATTCTGTGAGCACCGGGGAGCTGTTTTTT,CASNSVSTGELFF
TRBD2,TRBV5-4,-,TRBJ2-1,TGTGCCAGCAGCCCTGGATTGACTAGCAATTTGAACAATGAGCAGTTCTTC,CASSPGLTSNLNNEQFF
-,TRBV13,once,TRBJ2-3,TGTGCCAGCAGCTTTTTGGCCTCAGGGGTAACGCAGTATTTT,CASSFLASGVTQYF
-,TRBV4-3,-,TRBJ2-1,TGCGCCAGCAGCCAAGATAGGATCACGGAGCAGTTCTTC,CASSQDRITEQFF
-,TRBV12-5,-,TRBJ2-4,TGTGCTAGTGGGTCATCGGGGTTGAACATTCAGTACTTC,CASGSSGLNIQYF
TRBD1,TRBV2,-,TRBJ1-5,TGTGCCAGCAGTGTAGGGGGCGGTCAGCCCCAGCATTTT,CASSVGGGQPQHF
-,TRBV2,-,TRBJ1-1,TGTGCCAGCAGACTGAGGTCCCAGGGAGATGAAGCTTTCTTT,CASRLRSQGDEAFF
-,TRBV10-3,-,TRBJ2-6,TGTGCCATCAGTGAGTCATGGGACTCTGGGGCCAACGTCCTGACTTTC,CAISESWDSGANVLTF
-,TRBV3-1/TRBV3-2,-,TRBJ2-3,TGTGCCAGCAGCCAAGACTATGGTTTCGGGACAGATACGCAGTATTTT,CASSQDYGFGTDTQYF
TRBD2,TRBV6-6,once,TRBJ2-3,TGTGCCAGCAGGTCGTCGCTAGCGGGAGCCACAGATACGCAGTATTTT,CASRSSLAGATDTQYF
-,TRBV6-2/TRBV6-3,once,TRBJ1-1,TGTGCCAGCAGTTACTCGGTCGAATTGTGGCAGAACGACTTGTACACTGAAGCTTTCTTT,CASSYSVELWQNDLYTEAFF
-,TRBV6-5,once,TRBJ2-5,TGTGCCAGCAGTTACGGACTAAATTCAGAGACCCAGTACTTC,CASSYGLNSETQYF
TRBD1,TRBV5-1,-,TRBJ2-7,TGCGCCAGCAGCTTGAACTTGGGACAGGGGGGCCACGAGCAGTACTTC,CASSLNLGQGGHEQYF
-,TRBV7-2,-,TRBJ2-6,TGTGCCAGCAGCTTTGTACGGTTTATGTCCTCTGGGGCCAACGTCCTGACTTTC,CASSFVRFMSSGANVLTF
TRBD1,TRBV19,-,TRBJ1-1,TGTGCCAGTAGTATGGGGAACAGGGGGCGAGAAACTGAAGCTTTCTTT,CASSMGNRGRETEAFF
-,TRBV19,-,TRBJ2-3,TGTGCCAGCCGGACTTTGGGGGGCACAGATACGCAGTATTTT,CASRTLGGTDTQYF
TRBD2,TRBV24-1,-,TRBJ2-7,TGTGCCACCAGTGATTCTCACCCTAGCGGGATAGACGAGCAGTACTTC,CATSDSHPSGIDEQYF
TRBD2,TRBV19,-,TRBJ2-7,TGTGCCAGTAGTCAAGGGATTAGCGGGAGGGCCGCCCCTTACGAGCAGTACTTC,CASSQGISGRAAPYEQYF
-,TRBV6-5,-,TRBJ2-1,TGTGCCAGCAGTACCTCTTGGGGGAGCGGTGAGCAGTTCTTC,CASSTSWGSGEQFF
-,TRBV7-2,-,TRBJ2-2,TGTGCCAGCAGCCCTAGTAGGACAGTCCCCGGGGAGCTGTTTTTT,CASSPSRTVPGELFF
-,TRBV11-3,once,TRBJ1-6,TGTGCCAGCAGCTTAACGAGGGGATCACCCCTCCACTTT,CASSLTRGSPLHF
TRBD1,TRBV3-1/TRBV3-2,-,TRBJ1-4,TGTGCCAGCAGCCTACAGGGGTTAGGCGAAAAACTGTTTTTT,CASSLQGLGEKLFF
-,TRBV29-1,-,TRBJ2-3,TGCAGCGTCCGCCCTCGGGCGGCAGATACGCAGTATTTT,CSVRPRAADTQYF
-,TRBV7-6,-,TRBJ2-3,TGTGCCAGCAGCTTAGTTGGTACCACAGATACGCAGTATTTT,CASSLVGTTDTQYF
-,TRBV3-1/TRBV3-2,once,TRBJ2-5,TGTGCCAGCAGCCAAGATGTGTGGGAGACCCAGTACTTC,CASSQDVWETQYF
TRBD2,TRBV6-6,-,TRBJ2-5,TGTGCCAGCAGTTACTTCCTAGCGGGAGGGGGAGAGACCCAGTACTTC,CASSYFLAGGGETQYF
-,TRBV11-2,-,TRBJ1-1,TGTGCCAGCAGCATCACGGTTGGCACTGAAGCTTTCTTT,CASSITVGTEAFF
-,TRBV4-2,-,TRBJ2-3,TGTGCCAGCAGCCAAGATATGGCCGGGGAGGCAGATACGCAGTATTTT,CASSQDMAGEADTQYF
-,TRBV19,-,TRBJ2-7,TGTGCCAGTAGTATCCGTCGGGGCTACGAGCAGTACTTC,CASSIRRGYEQYF
-,TRBV30,-,TRBJ2-6,TGTGCCGCCCCAGTATGGTCCTCTGGGGCCAACGTCCTGACTTTC,CAAPVWSSGANVLTF
-,TRBV2,-,TRBJ2-7,TGTGCCAGCACCTCGGACAGCTACGAGCAGTACTTC,CASTSDSYEQYF
-,TRBV2,once,TRBJ2-5,TGTGCCAGCAGTGAGACAGAAGAGACCCAGTACTTC,CASSETEETQYF
-,TRBV6-5,-,TRBJ2-7,TGTGCCAGCAGTTACTCCCCGAGGCCCGGGGACGAGCAGTACTTC,CASSYSPRPGDEQYF
TRBD1,TRBV27,-,TRBJ1-1,TGTGCCAGCAGTCCCTTCGGACAGGGGTCCGCTGAAGCTTTCTTT,CASSPFGQGSAEAFF
-,TRBV5-4,-,TRBJ2-1,TGTGCCAGCAGCCCCTCGGGGGTTAGGCGCAATGAGCAGTTCTTC,CASSPSGVRRNEQFF
-,TRBV5-4,-,TRBJ2-5,TGTGCCAGCAGCTTGGCTAGTAGGGAGACCCAGTACTTC,CASSLASRETQYF
-,TRBV2,-,TRBJ1-2,TGTGCCAGCAGTGAAGCGCTTCGGGGAGGGGCGAGCTATGGCTACACCTTC,CASSEALRGGASYGYTF
TRBD1,TRBV5-4,-,TRBJ1-6,TGTGCCAGCAGCCGGTCCAGGGACAGAGGTTCACCCCTCCACTTT,CASSRSRDRGSPLHF
-,TRBV9,-,TRBJ1-2,TGTGCCAGCAGCGTACGTGAGGGGAGCTATGGCTACACCTTC,CASSVREGSYGYTF
-,TRBV7-2,-,TRBJ2-3,TGTGCCAGCAGCGCGACAGGTCACACAGATACGCAGTATTTT,CASSATGHTDTQYF
-,TRBV5-1,-,TRBJ2-3,TGCGCCAGCAGCTTGGGATGGGGGGGCACAGATACGCAGTATTTT,CASSLGWGGTDTQYF
-,TRBV7-9,-,TRBJ1-5,TGTGCCAGCAGCAGCGACAGCAATCAGCCCCAGCATTTT,CASSSDSNQPQHF
TRBD1,TRBV5-4,-,TRBJ1-2,TGTGCCAGCAGCTTGGGCGCGGACAGGGGGCTATGGGGCTACACCTTC,CASSLGADRGLWGYTF